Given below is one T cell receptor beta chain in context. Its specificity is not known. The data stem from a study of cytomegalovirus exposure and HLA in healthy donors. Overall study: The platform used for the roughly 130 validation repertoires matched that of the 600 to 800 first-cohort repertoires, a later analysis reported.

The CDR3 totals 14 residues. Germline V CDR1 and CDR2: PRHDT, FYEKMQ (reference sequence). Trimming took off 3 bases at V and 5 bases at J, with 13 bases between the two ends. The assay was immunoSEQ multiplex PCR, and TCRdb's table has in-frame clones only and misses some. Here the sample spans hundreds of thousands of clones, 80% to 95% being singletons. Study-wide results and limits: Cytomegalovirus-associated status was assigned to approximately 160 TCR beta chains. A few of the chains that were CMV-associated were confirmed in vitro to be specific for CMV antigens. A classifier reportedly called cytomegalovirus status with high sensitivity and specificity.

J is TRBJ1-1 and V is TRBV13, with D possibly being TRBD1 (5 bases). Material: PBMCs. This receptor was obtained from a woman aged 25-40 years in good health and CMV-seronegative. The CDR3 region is CASSFSGGRTEAFF. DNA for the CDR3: TGTGCCAGCAGCTTTTCGGGGGGACGGACTGAAGCTTTCTTT.